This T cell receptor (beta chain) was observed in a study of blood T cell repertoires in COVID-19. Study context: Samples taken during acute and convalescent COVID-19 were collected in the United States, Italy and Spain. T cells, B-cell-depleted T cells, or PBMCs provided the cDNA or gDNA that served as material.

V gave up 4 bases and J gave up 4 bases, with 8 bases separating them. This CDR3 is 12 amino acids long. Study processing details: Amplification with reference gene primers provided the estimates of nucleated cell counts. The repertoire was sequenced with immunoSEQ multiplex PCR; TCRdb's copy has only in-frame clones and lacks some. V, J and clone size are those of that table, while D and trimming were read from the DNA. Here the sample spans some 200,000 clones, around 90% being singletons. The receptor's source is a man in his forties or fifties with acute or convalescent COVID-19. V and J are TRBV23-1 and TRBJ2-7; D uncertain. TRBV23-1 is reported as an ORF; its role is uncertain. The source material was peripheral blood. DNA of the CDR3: TGCGCCAGCAGTCCCTCCCCTTACGAGCAGTACGTC. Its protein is CASSPSPYEQYV.